Reported below is one T cell receptor (beta chain). This entry belongs to a study of T cells after somatic rescue of genetic block. TCRdb keeps only in-frame clones here, not all; method: immunoSEQ multiplex PCR. Here the sample spans about 67,000 clones, roughly 94% being singletons. Between the trimmed V and J ends, which lost 4 bases and 4 bases, there was a span of 17 bases. CDR3 size: 15 residues. In germline, CDR1 is SGHNT, CDR2 YYREEE (reference sequence). The sequenced sample was peripheral blood mononuclear cells (PBMCs). The chain couples TRBV5-4 to TRBJ1-2; D is perhaps TRBD1 (5 bases). The receptor was isolated from a middle-aged man. The CDR3 DNA follows: TGTGCCAGCAGCCCCTTTAGACGGGGGGTCTATGGCTACACCTTC. Protein product: CASSPFRRGVYGYTF.